A selection of T cell receptor beta chains follows, all from one sample in a study of blood T cell repertoires in COVID-19. This table comes from immunoSEQ multiplex PCR, and its TCRdb copy is limited to in-frame clones, with some not included. The data show around 90,000 clones, roughly 92% seen once. Specimen: peripheral blood. These receptors all stem from a woman aged 60-75 years with active COVID-19. Each CDR3 is given with its conserved first and last residue. The D gene is left open where the match is weak. Not all rows give a size; the values are once, few, many and, for expanded clones, a class.

clone size	D gene	V gene	J gene	CDR3 protein	CDR3 DNA
.	TRBD2	TRBV24-1	TRBJ2-7	CATSDSGTRDEQYF	TGTGCCACCAGTGATTCCGGGACTAGGGACGAGCAGTACTTC
once	.	TRBV11-2	TRBJ2-5	CASSFAGKETQYF	TGTGCCAGCAGCTTCGCAGGGAAGGAGACCCAGTACTTC
once	.	TRBV18	TRBJ1-2	CASSPNTIDYGYTF	TGTGCCAGCTCACCAAATACTATAGACTATGGCTACACCTTC
.	.	TRBV11-2	TRBJ2-7	CASSLGHPYEQYF	TGTGCCAGCAGCCTAGGACACCCCTACGAGCAGTACTTC
.	TRBD2	TRBV28	TRBJ2-1	CASTISGKYNEQFF	TGTGCCAGCACCATTAGCGGGAAATACAATGAGCAGTTCTTC
.	.	TRBV12-5	TRBJ1-1	CASGLQGYTEAFF	TGTGCTAGTGGTTTACAGGGTTACACTGAAGCTTTCTTT
.	TRBD2	TRBV5-4	TRBJ2-5	CASSASGGETQYF	TGTGCCAGCAGCGCTAGCGGGGGGGAGACCCAGTACTTC
.	.	TRBV19	TRBJ2-3	CASSIYSSPTDTQYF	TGTGCCAGTAGTATTTACTCTAGCCCCACAGATACGCAGTATTTT
.	TRBD2	TRBV6-5	TRBJ2-3	CASSSTSGTDTQYF	TGTGCCAGCAGTTCTACTAGCGGCACAGATACGCAGTATTTT
.	.	TRBV21-1	TRBJ2-7	CASSNGAGGSYEQYF	TGTGCCAGCAGCAATGGAGCGGGGGGATCCTACGAGCAGTACTTC
.	.	TRBV2	TRBJ2-1	CASRNSASEQFF	TGTGCCAGCAGAAATAGTGCAAGTGAGCAGTTCTTC
.	TRBD2	TRBV7-6	TRBJ2-1	CASSLRAAGGYNEQFF	TGTGCCAGCAGCTTAAGAGCGGCGGGAGGGTACAATGAGCAGTTCTTC
once	.	TRBV30	TRBJ1-2	CAWTGEGSYGYTF	TGTGCCTGGACGGGGGAGGGATCCTATGGCTACACCTTC
.	TRBD1	TRBV5-5	TRBJ2-2	CASSSGQGITTGELFF	TGTGCCAGCAGCTCGGGACAGGGGATAACGACCGGGGAGCTGTTTTTT
.	TRBD1	TRBV6-6	TRBJ2-5	CASSHGQGETQYF	TGTGCCAGCAGTCATGGACAGGGAGAGACCCAGTACTTC
once	.	TRBV21-1	TRBJ2-7	CASSSSGKNCSYEQYF	TGTGCCAGCTCCTCCTCGGGGAAAAACTGCTCCTACGAGCAGTACTTC
.	TRBD1	TRBV3-1/TRBV3-2	TRBJ2-3	CASSFTGGSVDTQYF	TGTGCCAGCAGCTTCACAGGGGGGAGCGTAGATACGCAGTATTTT
once	TRBD1	TRBV12-3/TRBV12-4	TRBJ2-7	CASSSTGGNEQYF	TGTGCCAGCAGTTCCACAGGGGGAAACGAGCAGTACTTC
.	TRBD1	TRBV6-5	TRBJ1-2	CASRRRQGNGYTF	TGTGCCAGCAGACGACGACAGGGGAATGGCTACACCTTC
.	.	TRBV7-9	TRBJ2-1	CASNPAGTPYNEQFF	TGTGCCAGCAACCCCGCCGGGACTCCCTACAATGAGCAGTTCTTC
.	.	TRBV28	TRBJ1-5	CASTGGGQPQHF	TGTGCCAGCACCGGGGGAGGACAGCCCCAGCATTTT
.	.	TRBV9	TRBJ1-1	CASSVVEGMNTEAFF	TGTGCCAGCAGCGTAGTTGAGGGAATGAACACTGAAGCTTTCTTT
once	.	TRBV27	TRBJ2-3	CASSLRREDTQYF	TGTGCCAGCAGTTTAAGGAGGGAAGATACGCAGTATTTT
.	TRBD1	TRBV14	TRBJ2-2	CASSGTEYTGELFF	TGTGCCAGCTCCGGGACAGAGTACACCGGGGAGCTGTTTTTT
.	TRBD1	TRBV29-1	TRBJ2-3	CSVQSTGYRTDTQYF	TGCAGCGTTCAGTCGACAGGGTATAGAACAGATACGCAGTATTTT
.	.	TRBV5-1	TRBJ1-1	CASSLAWQGGTEAFF	TGCGCCAGCAGCTTGGCATGGCAGGGAGGAACTGAAGCTTTCTTT
.	TRBD2	TRBV28	TRBJ2-5	CASSLVSGRVWETQYF	TGTGCCAGCAGTTTAGTTAGCGGGAGGGTCTGGGAGACCCAGTACTTC
once	.	TRBV5-1	TRBJ2-5	CASSGTPGLETQYF	TGCGCCAGCAGCGGGACTCCAGGGTTAGAGACCCAGTACTTC
once	TRBD1	TRBV5-4	TRBJ2-2	CASSPRPGQGKNGELFF	TGTGCCAGCAGCCCAAGACCCGGACAGGGTAAGAACGGGGAGCTGTTTTTT
.	.	TRBV10-3	TRBJ1-2	CAAAPGIGNYGYTF	TGTGCCGCCGCTCCGGGGATCGGGAACTATGGCTACACCTTC
.	TRBD1	TRBV24-1	TRBJ2-6	CATSDPQWDSTSGANVLTF	TGTGCCACCAGTGACCCCCAATGGGACAGTACTTCTGGGGCCAACGTCCTGACTTTC
.	.	TRBV6-5	TRBJ2-4	CASIYDSLAKNIQYF	TGTGCCAGCATATATGACAGCCTAGCCAAAAACATTCAGTACTTC
.	.	TRBV3-1/TRBV3-2	TRBJ2-2	CASSRAGSSGELFF	TGTGCCAGCAGCCGCGCAGGGTCAAGCGGGGAGCTGTTTTTT
.	TRBD1	TRBV7-9	TRBJ2-1	CASSLAWQGARNEQFF	TGTGCCAGCAGCTTAGCCTGGCAGGGGGCGCGCAATGAGCAGTTCTTC
.	.	TRBV5-1	TRBJ2-3	CASSLVVATDTQYF	TGCGCCAGCAGCTTGGTGGTAGCTACAGATACGCAGTATTTT
.	TRBD2	TRBV7-6	TRBJ2-3	CASSLEGRGGPDTQYF	TGTGCCAGCAGCTTAGAAGGGCGGGGGGGCCCAGATACGCAGTATTTT
.	TRBD2	TRBV11-2	TRBJ2-3	CASSLGGGLAGGPTDTQYF	TGTGCCAGCAGCTTAGGAGGGGGACTAGCGGGGGGCCCCACAGATACGCAGTATTTT
.	TRBD1	TRBV2	TRBJ1-2	CASSDRGRLDGYTF	TGTGCCAGCAGCGACAGGGGGCGCCTTGATGGCTACACCTTC
.	.	TRBV29-1	TRBJ1-1	CSVEPTGVNTEAFF	TGCAGCGTTGAACCCACAGGAGTGAACACTGAAGCTTTCTTT
.	.	TRBV9	TRBJ1-5	CASSATPNQPQHF	TGTGCCAGCAGCGCAACACCTAATCAGCCCCAGCATTTT
.	TRBD1	TRBV20-1	TRBJ1-5	CSASQGGNQPQHF	TGCAGTGCTAGTCAGGGGGGCAATCAGCCCCAGCATTTT
.	.	TRBV24-1	TRBJ2-5	CATSDLYDNQETQYF	TGTGCCACCAGTGACCTCTATGACAACCAAGAGACCCAGTACTTC
.	.	TRBV6-5	TRBJ2-5	CASSRLRGRETQYF	TGTGCCAGCAGTCGACTCCGGGGTAGGGAGACCCAGTACTTC
.	.	TRBV5-1	TRBJ2-3	CASSLDGVNTDTQYF	TGCGCCAGCAGCTTGGATGGAGTGAACACAGATACGCAGTATTTT
.	.	TRBV18	TRBJ1-5	CASSPPGGTGPRPNQPQHF	TGTGCCAGCTCACCACCGGGGGGAACGGGGCCGAGACCCAATCAGCCCCAGCATTTT
.	TRBD1	TRBV27	TRBJ1-1	CASSRQGAYTEAFF	TGTGCCAGCAGCCGACAGGGGGCCTACACTGAAGCTTTCTTT
.	TRBD1	TRBV6-5	TRBJ1-4	CASRTDGTGLEKLFF	TGTGCCAGCAGAACAGACGGGACAGGGCTTGAAAAACTGTTTTTT
.	TRBD1	TRBV24-1	TRBJ1-2	CATSDSRGVANYGYTF	TGTGCCACCAGTGATTCCAGGGGGGTCGCTAACTATGGCTACACCTTC
.	.	TRBV18	TRBJ2-7	CASSPTRDEQYF	TGTGCCAGCTCACCCACCCGCGACGAGCAGTACTTC
.	.	TRBV19	TRBJ1-5	CASRPTGNSNQPQHF	TGTGCCAGTAGACCCACAGGGAATAGCAATCAGCCCCAGCATTTT
.	.	TRBV19	TRBJ2-2	CASSMYLGVTGELFF	TGTGCCAGTAGTATGTACCTCGGGGTAACCGGGGAGCTGTTTTTT
.	TRBD1	TRBV6-6	TRBJ2-1	CASSHRGTYNEQFF	TGTGCCAGCAGCCACAGGGGGACCTACAATGAGCAGTTCTTC
.	.	TRBV2	TRBJ1-1	CASSEARSGGLTEAFF	TGTGCCAGCAGTGAAGCGCGATCGGGGGGGCTCACTGAAGCTTTCTTT
.	TRBD1	TRBV7-9	TRBJ1-1	CASSLPTQTGGNTEAFF	TGTGCCAGCAGCTTACCAACCCAGACAGGGGGGAACACTGAAGCTTTCTTT
once	.	TRBV19	TRBJ1-6	CASSIATVNSPLHF	TGTGCCAGTAGTATAGCCACAGTTAATTCACCCCTCCACTTT
.	TRBD1	TRBV27	TRBJ1-4	CASSLFQGADEKLFF	TGTGCCAGCAGTTTATTCCAGGGGGCGGATGAAAAACTGTTTTTT
.	TRBD1	TRBV5-1	TRBJ2-7	CASSWTGGFTYEQYF	TGCGCCAGCAGCTGGACAGGGGGCTTCACCTACGAGCAGTACTTC
.	.	TRBV6-6	TRBJ1-1	CAAEGFRDTEAFF	TGTGCCGCAGAGGGCTTTCGGGACACTGAAGCTTTCTTT
.	.	TRBV19	TRBJ2-5	CASRDRQETQYF	TGTGCCAGTAGGGACAGACAAGAGACCCAGTACTTC
.	.	TRBV19	TRBJ1-5	CATAGEHSNQPQHF	TGTGCCACTGCAGGGGAGCATAGCAATCAGCCCCAGCATTTT